This is a list of T cell receptor beta chains from one sample in a study of monozygotic twins with inflammatory bowel disease. TCRdb re-called the 5' RACE reads; every CDR3 protein appears as one record, without DNA. This table holds about 440,000 distinct CDR3 sequences. Sequencing was carried out using blood. The source is a human donor with ulcerative colitis or Crohn's disease, or a healthy co-twin of an affected twin (not recorded which). Both conserved end residues are part of each CDR3.

cdr3_length j_call v_call cdr3_aa
15 TRBJ2-7 TRBV18 CASRRASGSSYEQYF
13 TRBJ1-1 TRBV12-3/TRBV12-4 CASSQTGPGVAFF
15 TRBJ1-5 TRBV2 CASSEAEGRLQPQHF
15 TRBJ2-7 TRBV14 CASSQVDNLSYEQYF
14 TRBJ2-7 TRBV20-1 CSASPQRNSYEQYF
16 TRBJ2-1 TRBV5-1 CASSPRGGQGYNEQFF
15 TRBJ1-5 TRBV21-1 CASSKKGWGDQPQHF
15 TRBJ2-3 TRBV20-1 CSAPTGGGVADTQYF
15 TRBJ1-2 TRBV5-1 CASSLVGIGGAGYTF
17 TRBJ2-1 TRBV7-8 CASSLGASGASYNEQFF
14 TRBJ1-4 TRBV7-9 CASSSDRNNEKLFF
12 TRBJ2-3 TRBV5-3 CATGMLTDTQYF
14 TRBJ2-5 TRBV19 CASTPAGAQETQYF
15 TRBJ2-3 TRBV5-4 CASSSGGGYTDTQYF
13 TRBJ1-1 TRBV7-9 CARDSLMNTEAFF
16 TRBJ2-1 TRBV9 CASSPLNELQNNEQFF
13 TRBJ1-1 TRBV6-5 CASSYGGYPEAFF
15 TRBJ1-4 TRBV14 CASSRRGPVAEKLFF
14 TRBJ2-1 TRBV7-9 CASSLRGPGNEQFF
14 TRBJ2-5 TRBV12-3/TRBV12-4 CASSPTRVQETQYF
14 TRBJ2-1 TRBV3-1 CASSQAGSNNEQFF
15 TRBJ2-5 TRBV9 CASSADRGGQETQYF
16 TRBJ2-2 TRBV7-9 CASSLDPGLAPGELFF
18 TRBJ2-1 TRBV5-5 CASSLVASGGQPYNEQFF
17 TRBJ1-6 TRBV20-1 CSARASEQESYNSPLHF
16 TRBJ1-1 TRBV7-3 CASSPNPGQGSAEAFF
16 TRBJ2-5 TRBV5-1 CASSLGTSGKGETQYF
17 TRBJ1-6 TRBV20-1 CSAQRLQGAAYNSPLHF
14 TRBJ2-1 TRBV5-1 CASSLGRGGREQFF
14 TRBJ1-3 TRBV19 CASTMTGIGNTIYF
17 TRBJ2-6 TRBV18 CASSPWDRVSGANVLTF
15 TRBJ1-3 TRBV7-8 CASSLLVSSGNTIYF
15 TRBJ2-2 TRBV27 CASSSLQGVDGELFF
14 TRBJ2-3 TRBV5-4 CASSGQGVTDTQYF
17 TRBJ2-1 TRBV4-2 CASSQDRNKEGYNEQFF
17 TRBJ1-6 TRBV7-2 CASSLTAQGTGGSPLHF
13 TRBJ1-1 TRBV29-1 CSAYDGGRTEAFF
16 TRBJ2-7 TRBV10-3 CAISESGLAGSAEQYF
15 TRBJ2-3 TRBV11-1 CASSLGPLRTDTQYF
16 TRBJ2-7 TRBV7-2 CASSLDSGTRGGEQYF
16 TRBJ1-4 TRBV5-1 CASSKDSGATNEKLFF
15 TRBJ1-5 TRBV6-1 CASSPGQRSNQPQHF
17 TRBJ2-1 TRBV18 CASSPQARGLAGNEQFF
14 TRBJ1-1 TRBV3-1 CASSQDLGWTEAFF
16 TRBJ2-5 TRBV11-2 CASSVTGQGLLGTQYF
14 TRBJ1-5 TRBV6-6 CASTSFLEGQPQHF
15 TRBJ1-5 TRBV28 CANSNRDGHNQPQHF
14 TRBJ2-7 TRBV18 CASSLGQETYEQYF
11 TRBJ2-5 TRBV29-1 CSVDYGGTQYF
17 TRBJ2-7 TRBV27 CASSLSVPSGGSYEQYF
16 TRBJ2-2 TRBV20-1 CSARNRDRGRTGELFF
15 TRBJ2-7 TRBV7-2 CASSSTSLTSYEQYF